These 17 T cell receptor beta chains share one sample of origin, sequenced in a study of PD-L1 blockade in urothelial cancer. TCRdb's copy holds only in-frame clones and misses some; the assay was immunoSEQ multiplex PCR. This sample carries 100,000 to 150,000 clones, about 84% of them seen once, and the ten largest clones take roughly 2.4%. Described time point: peripheral blood 6 weeks after treatment start. The source was PBMCs, collected around atezolizumab (anti-PD-L1) treatment. The receptors derive from a man aged 50 to 59 with urothelial cancer.

The rearrangement joins TRBV5-5 to TRBJ2-1; 7 bases fit TRBD2. The germline CDR1 and CDR2 sequences are SGHKS and YYEKEE (reference sequence). With 4 bases clipped from V and 6 bases from J, the junction kept 10 bases outside the gene matches. The CDR3 spans 15 residues. This CDR3 reads CASSGPSGPVNEQFF. The CDR3, as DNA: TGTGCCAGCAGCGGACCTAGCGGCCCGGTCAATGAGCAGTTCTTC. Using reference TRBV5-5 and TRBJ2-1 for the parts outside the CDR3, the full variable domain is DAGVTQSPTHLIKTRGQQVTLRCSPISGHKSVSWYQQVLGQGPQFIFQYYEKEERGRGNFPDRFSARQFPNYSSELNVNALLLGDSALYLCASSGPSGPVNEQFFGPGTRLTVL.

A few counts support this clone. One end of the junction does not line up with germline, which may come from a read error. The chain is built from TRBV2 and TRBJ1-2; D perhaps matches TRBD1 (5 bases). The CDR3 totals 13 residues. Germline V lookup: CDR1 SNHLY, CDR2 FYNNEI. Written as DNA, the CDR3 is TGTGCCAGCAGTGAAGACCGTACGGCAGGGCCTTACTTC. Its protein product is CASSEDRTAGPYF.

V gene TRBV25-1 combines with J gene TRBJ1-6, with 7 bases that match TRBD1. The CDR3 has 14 amino acids. The ends lost 4 bases at V and 7 bases at J; junction bases unmatched: 4. The germline V gene has CDR1 MGHDK and CDR2 SYGVNS. The CDR3 protein is CASSVRGPNSPLHF. As DNA, the CDR3 is TGTGCCAGCAGTGTGAGGGGGCCAAATTCACCCCTCCACTTT.

The chain carries TRBV7-9 and TRBJ2-1; no definite D call. The CDR3 loop spans 12 amino acids. V shed 5 bases and J shed 10 bases, with 12 bases lying between them. Germline CDR1 reads SEHNR; CDR2 reads FQNEAQ (reference sequence). CDR3 DNA sequence: TGTGCCAGCAGCCCCGCGGAAGCAGAGCAGTTCTTC. The encoded protein is CASSPAEAEQFF.

The genes are TRBV6-6 and TRBJ1-2; unclear D gene. The germline V and J ends were trimmed by 7 bases and 2 bases, with 20 bases remaining between them. The CDR3 is made up of 16 amino acids. The germline CDR1 and CDR2 sequences are MNHNY and SVGAGI (reference sequence). The CDR3 loop is CASNLRDSPRNYGYTF. The CDR3 region has the DNA TGTGCCAGCAATTTACGGGATTCACCGCGAAACTATGGCTACACCTTC.

The rearrangement joins TRBV5-1 to TRBJ2-3, with TRBD2 matching 11 bases. The CDR3 covers 15 residues. Germline CDR1 SGHRS, CDR2 YFSETQ. After removal of 1 base from V and 6 bases from J, the junction contained 4 bases not matched to a gene. This chain's CDR3 is CASSLQASGGDTQYF. CDR3 sequence (DNA): TGCGCCAGCAGCTTGCAGGCTAGCGGGGGGGATACGCAGTATTTT.

This chain joins TRBV19 and TRBJ2-2, with TRBD2 matching 9 bases. V trimming: 3 bases; J trimming: 5 bases; junction bases outside the gene matches: 7. Germline CDR1 is LNHDA and CDR2 is SQIVND (reference sequence). The CDR3 covers 16 residues. The CDR3, as DNA: TGTGCCAGTAGTATGAGTAGCGGGAGAGGGACCGGGGAGCTGTTTTTT. The encoded protein is CASSMSSGRGTGELFF.

This clone was detected only a few times. Compared with germline, one end of the junction differs, possibly owing to a read error. The gene calls are TRBV7-6 and TRBJ2-7; possible D gene TRBD2, 5 bases. Germline CDR1 reads SGHVS; CDR2 reads FNYEAQ. The CDR3 loop spans 11 amino acids. CDR3 sequence: CSSGGPYEQYF. As DNA, the CDR3 is TGCAGCAGCGGAGGACCCTACGAGCAGTACTTC.

The J gene is TRBJ1-1, the V gene TRBV5-1, with 8 bases lining up with TRBD1. V shed 1 base, J shed 5 bases, and the junction held 7 bases outside the gene matches. The CDR3 is made up of 15 amino acids. Germline V CDR1 and CDR2: SGHRS, YFSETQ. CDR3 sequence (DNA): TGCGCCAGCAGCTTGCAGGGGGCGTCGGGAACTGAAGCTTTCTTT. It translates to CASSLQGASGTEAFF.

The chain carries TRBV2 and TRBJ2-7, with D possibly being TRBD2 (6 bases). Trimming took off 6 bases at V and 2 bases at J, with 20 bases between the two ends. This CDR3 contains 16 residues. Germline lookup yields CDR1 SNHLY and CDR2 FYNNEI. This CDR3 reads CASSPWGGGEAYEQYF. CDR3 coding DNA: TGTGCCAGCAGCCCCTGGGGTGGAGGGGAGGCCTACGAGCAGTACTTC.

The chain joins TRBV19 to TRBJ2-1, with 7 bases identical to TRBD1. Trimming removed 4 bases from V and 4 bases from J; junction bases left unmatched: 7. Germline V gene sequence: CDR1 LNHDA, CDR2 SQIVND (reference sequence). This CDR3 has 15 amino acids. The CDR3 reads CASSTETGYYNEQFF. The DNA of the CDR3 is TGTGCCAGTAGTACCGAGACAGGGTATTACAATGAGCAGTTCTTC.

The genes are TRBV2 and TRBJ1-1; weak D call: TRBD1 (5 bases). The CDR3 length is 12 residues. Trimming took 6 bases from V and 5 from J, leaving 10 bases between them. Germline lookup yields CDR1 SNHLY and CDR2 FYNNEI. Written as DNA, the CDR3 is TGTGCCAGCAGCCAAGGGGTAACTGAAGCTTTCTTT. Amino acid sequence: CASSQGVTEAFF.

The J gene is TRBJ2-1, the V gene TRBV19, with D perhaps matching TRBD1 (5 bases). Trimming left V 0 bases short and J 5 bases short, with 14 bases between. CDR3 length: 16 residues. The germline gives CDR1 LNHDA, CDR2 SQIVND (reference sequence). This CDR3 is CASSIDFQGPHNEQFF. The DNA for the CDR3 is TGTGCCAGTAGTATAGATTTCCAGGGCCCTCACAATGAGCAGTTCTTC. Full variable domain (missing parts from reference TRBV19 and TRBJ2-1): DGGITQSPKYLFRKEGQNVTLSCEQNLNHDAMYWYRQDPGQGLRLIYYSQIVNDFQKGDIAEGYSVSREKKESFPLTVTSAQKNPTAFYLCASSIDFQGPHNEQFFGPGTRLTVL.

The V call is TRBV29-1, the J call TRBJ2-7, with TRBD2 matching 9 bases. The CDR3 loop spans 14 amino acids. Germline V gene sequence: CDR1 SQVTM, CDR2 ANQGSEA. V gave up 4 bases and J gave up 6 bases; unmatched junction bases: 10. CDR3 in DNA: TGCAGCGTTGCTGGTAGCGGGAGAGGCCGCGAGCAGTACTTC. Its protein product is CSVAGSGRGREQYF.

The chain recombines TRBV11-1 with TRBJ1-2; D call uncertain. This CDR3 spans 13 amino acids. Germline loops: CDR1 SGHAT, CDR2 FQDESV (reference sequence). V shed 2 bases and J shed 6 bases, with 10 bases lying between them. The CDR3: CASSLRYSHGYTF. As DNA, the CDR3 is TGTGCCAGCAGCTTACGGTACTCGCATGGCTACACCTTC.

V is TRBV5-1 and J is TRBJ2-7; TRBD2 matches at 9 bases. The CDR3 loop spans 16 amino acids. Germline loops: CDR1 SGHRS, CDR2 YFSETQ. The CDR3 DNA reads TGCGCTATCCAATCGACTAGCGGCTTAAACGACTACGAGCAGTACTTC. The encoded protein is CAIQSTSGLNDYEQYF.

V is TRBV18 and J is TRBJ2-5; D may be TRBD1 (6 bases). The CDR3 runs to 13 residues. V was pared by 6 bases and J by 5 bases, with 13 bases between. From germline, CDR1 is KGHSH and CDR2 LQKENI. CDR3 in DNA: TGTGCCAGCTCGCTAAACAGGGTTGAGACCCAGTACTTC. This encodes CASSLNRVETQYF.